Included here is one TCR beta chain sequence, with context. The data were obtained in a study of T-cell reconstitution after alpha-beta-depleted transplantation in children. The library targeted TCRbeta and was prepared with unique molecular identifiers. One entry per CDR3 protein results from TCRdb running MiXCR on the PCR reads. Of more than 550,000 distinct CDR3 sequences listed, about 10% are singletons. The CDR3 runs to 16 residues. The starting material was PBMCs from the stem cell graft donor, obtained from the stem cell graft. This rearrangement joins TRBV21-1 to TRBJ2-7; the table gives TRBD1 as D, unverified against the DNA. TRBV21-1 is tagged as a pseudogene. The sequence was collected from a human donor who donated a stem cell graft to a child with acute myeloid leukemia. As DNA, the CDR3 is TGTGCCAGCAGCAAAATAGGGGTTGACAGGGGCAAGGAGCAGTACTTC. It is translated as CASSKIGVDRGKEQYF.